The clone carrying this T cell receptor (beta chain) was counted between two and nine times. The target antigen is unknown. Unique molecular identifiers tagged the TCRbeta library. In TCRdb, the PCR reads were re-called with MiXCR into one record per CDR3 protein. The repertoire holds approximately 1,000,000 distinct CDR3 sequences, with roughly 31% as singletons. The data are from a study of T-cell reconstitution after alpha-beta-depleted transplantation in children. Study-wide results and caveats: Diversity of TCRbeta at day 60 was high in some patients, arising from surviving recipient T cells and thymic progenitors. Expanded graft clones, several hundred of them, were reportedly the source of alpha-beta T cells about two months after transplant. At the one-year point after transplant, T-cell counts and TCRbeta diversity were found to come mostly from T cells that had been newly produced.

V gave up 1 base and J gave up 3 bases, with 6 bases separating them. CDR1 is KGHSH, CDR2 LQKENI, per germline. This CDR3 has 13 amino acids. The source was PBMCs, mostly from graft donor cells, collected 360 days after TCRalphabeta/CD19-depleted stem cell transplant. The TCR originated in a boy under two years old who had a stem cell transplant for SCID, so the T cells may come from the graft donor. The chain is built from TRBV18 and TRBJ2-5; D remains ambiguous. CDR3 amino acids: CASSPRLEETQYF. The CDR3, as DNA: TGTGCCAGCTCACCACGACTGGAAGAGACCCAGTACTTC.